These 27 T cell receptor beta chains originate from one sample sequenced in a study of blood T cell repertoires in COVID-19. Libraries were prepared by immunoSEQ multiplex PCR; TCRdb keeps only in-frame clonotypes and omits some of them. The profile shows some 150,000 clones, about nine tenths of them singletons. Sequenced input: peripheral blood. These receptor sequences come from an older woman who had recovered from COVID-19.

This clone occurred once. The rearrangement uses TRBV2 and TRBJ2-2, with 9 bases identical to TRBD2. V lost 4 bases, J lost 4 bases, and 4 bases stayed unmatched. The CDR3 sequence is 15 residues long. Per germline, CDR1 SNHLY and CDR2 FYNNEI. The DNA of the CDR3 is TGTGCCAGCAGTGGCCCAGCGGGGGGCACCGGGGAGCTGTTTTTT. This sequence encodes CASSGPAGGTGELFF.

This chain links TRBV7-8 with TRBJ2-5; 12 positions match TRBD2. The CDR3 totals 16 residues. Germline V gene sequence: CDR1 SGHVS, CDR2 FQNEAQ. V dropped 2 bases and J dropped 5; count of bases not matched to a gene: 6. The CDR3 DNA follows: TGTGCCAGCAGCTTATCTAGCGGGGGGGCCTGGGAGACCCAGTACTTC. This translates into CASSLSSGGAWETQYF.

The rearrangement joins TRBV19 to TRBJ2-1; a weak D match, TRBD1 (7 bases). The germline V gene encodes CDR1 LNHDA and CDR2 SQIVND (reference sequence). Trimming took 3 bases from V and 0 from J, leaving 15 bases between them. The CDR3 runs 17 residues. The CDR3 DNA is TGTGCCAGTAGTATTCAGGGGGGCTTCAGCTCCTACAATGAGCAGTTCTTC. Protein sequence: CASSIQGGFSSYNEQFF.

The chain joins TRBV30 to TRBJ1-5; D is unresolved. CDR1 and CDR2 from the germline V gene are GTSNPN and SVGIG (reference sequence). The CDR3 spans 13 residues. V was pared by 2 bases and J by 5 bases, with 10 bases between. CDR3 sequence: CAWSQGGDQPQHF. The CDR3 DNA reads TGTGCCTGGAGTCAAGGAGGAGATCAGCCCCAGCATTTT.

CDR3 DNA sequence: TGTGCCAGCATGGGAGGAGCGGGGGGGCAAGAGACCCAGTACTTC. This codes for CASMGGAGGQETQYF. The V gene is TRBV27, the J gene TRBJ2-5, with 10 nucleotides matching TRBD2. CDR3 length equals 15 residues. CDR1 and CDR2 from the germline V gene are MNHEY and SMNVEV (reference sequence). With V trimmed by 7 bases and J by 2 bases, 7 bases remained unmatched.

The genes are TRBV10-3 and TRBJ1-2; tentative D call: TRBD1 (5 bases). V lost 2 bases and J lost 4, with 14 bases in between. The germline V gene has CDR1 ENHRY and CDR2 SYGVKD. This CDR3 is 15 amino acids long. The CDR3 sequence: CAISERGGDPYGYTF. The DNA for the CDR3 is TGTGCCATCAGTGAGAGGGGCGGAGATCCCTATGGCTACACCTTC.

The chain has TRBV7-8 and TRBJ2-1, with D perhaps TRBD2 (6 bases). There are 16 residues in the CDR3. Germline V gene data show CDR1 as SGHVS and CDR2 as FQNEAQ. The V end was cut by 6 bases, the J end by 7 bases, with 22 bases between. CDR3 in DNA: TGTGCCAGCAGTTCGATGCGGGGAGTTGTTAGGAATGAGCAGTTCTTC. Protein product: CASSSMRGVVRNEQFF.

This chain links TRBV2 with TRBJ2-3; D unresolved. The V gene lost 7 bases and the J gene lost 2 bases, with 13 bases spanning the gap. This CDR3 contains 14 residues. Germline assignment: CDR1 SNHLY and CDR2 FYNNEI. CDR3 in amino acids: CASTAASYTDTQYF. CDR3 nucleotide sequence: TGTGCCAGCACCGCGGCCTCTTACACAGATACGCAGTATTTT.

This rearrangement joins TRBV5-5 to TRBJ2-5; D is possibly TRBD2 (5 bases). CDR1 and CDR2 from the germline V gene are SGHKS and YYEKEE (reference sequence). V was clipped by 3 bases and J by 4 bases, with 13 bases between them. This CDR3 contains 14 residues. The DNA of the CDR3 is TGTGCCAGCAGCTCGGCCCTAGCTTTAGAGACCCAGTACTTC. Protein: CASSSALALETQYF.

The gene calls are TRBV3-1 (or the pseudogene TRBV3-2) and TRBJ1-2; unclear D gene. Germline values: CDR1 LGHDT, CDR2 YNNKEL (reference sequence). CDR3 length equals 14 residues. V lost 6 bases and J 0 bases, leaving 11 bases between the germline ends. CDR3 sequence: CASSLRHSNYGYTF. The CDR3 DNA follows: TGTGCCAGCAGTCTCAGACATTCTAACTATGGCTACACCTTC.

Concerning this clone: Other DNA sequences within the sample encode an identical CDR3. The chain has TRBV7-9 and TRBJ2-5, with 9 nucleotides matching TRBD1. The CDR3 extends over 14 amino acids. From germline, CDR1 is SEHNR and CDR2 FQNEAQ (reference sequence). J gave up 4 bases and V 5 bases, and 5 bases lay outside the gene matches. The DNA for the CDR3 is TGTGCCAGCAGCCAAGGGACAGGGCGAGAGACCCAGTACTTC. Translating it yields CASSQGTGRETQYF.

This clone was counted once. The V gene is TRBV11-2, the J gene TRBJ1-1; D unclear. Germline lookup yields CDR1 SGHAT and CDR2 FQNNGV. The CDR3 loop spans 15 amino acids. Trimming took 4 bases from V and 0 from J, leaving 12 bases between them. CDR3 sequence reads: CASSSLNRLNTEAFF. DNA for the CDR3: TGTGCCAGCAGCTCCTTAAACAGACTGAACACTGAAGCTTTCTTT. The entire variable domain, with the rest obtained from reference TRBV11-2 and TRBJ1-1, is as follows: EAGVAQSPRYKIIEKRQSVAFWCNPISGHATLYWYQQILGQGPKLLIQFQNNGVVDDSQLPKDRFSAERLKGVDSTLKIQPAKLEDSAVYLCASSSLNRLNTEAFFGQGTRLTVV.

The CDR3 region has the DNA TGTGCCAGCAGTAGAGCGGGGGGGCAGGATACGCAGTATTTT. It yields the protein CASSRAGGQDTQYF. The chain joins TRBV2 to TRBJ2-3, with 10 bases identical to TRBD2. Germline CDR1 is SNHLY and CDR2 is FYNNEI. The CDR3 consists of 14 residues. V shed 5 bases, J shed 6 bases, and the junction held 5 bases outside the gene matches.

The gene calls are TRBV5-1 and TRBJ1-1; no clear D. The V gene lost 2 bases and the J gene lost 6 bases, with 11 bases spanning the gap. From germline, CDR1 is SGHRS and CDR2 YFSETQ. The CDR3 is made up of 13 amino acids. Here the CDR3 reads CASSFGEGAEAFF. The CDR3, as DNA: TGCGCCAGCAGCTTCGGGGAGGGAGCTGAAGCTTTCTTT.

The chain has TRBV5-1 and TRBJ2-7; 7 nucleotides match TRBD1. Germline values: CDR1 SGHRS, CDR2 YFSETQ. The CDR3 consists of 14 residues. V lost 4 bases to trimming and J lost 2 bases; unmatched junction nucleotides: 6. The CDR3 nucleotides are TGCGCCAGCAGCAAGACAGGGTTTGCCTACGAGCAGTACTTC. Encoded protein: CASSKTGFAYEQYF.

This clone was recorded only once. V is TRBV9 and J is TRBJ1-2; a possible D gene is TRBD1 (5 bases). Trimming took off 0 bases at V and 4 bases at J, with 10 bases between the two ends. The CDR3 runs 14 residues. From germline, CDR1 is SGDLS and CDR2 YYNGEE. DNA of the CDR3: TGTGCCAGCAGCGTAGATCTGGGGGGCTATGGCTACACCTTC. It specifies CASSVDLGGYGYTF.

The chain is built from TRBV2 and TRBJ1-5; 7 bases match TRBD1. CDR3 length: 13 residues. CDR1 is SNHLY and CDR2 is FYNNEI in the germline V gene. Losses at the gene ends were 6 bases for V and 5 bases for J; bases not matched to a gene: 4. The CDR3 sequence is CASRTGQDQPQHF. The CDR3 DNA sequence: TGTGCCAGCAGGACAGGGCAAGATCAGCCCCAGCATTTT.

This chain connects TRBV2 to TRBJ2-1; unclear D gene. This CDR3 has 12 amino acids. V lost 5 bases and J lost 1, with 3 bases in between. Germline CDR1 SNHLY, CDR2 FYNNEI. CDR3 DNA: TGTGCCAGCAGTCCTTCCTACAATGAGCAGTTCTTC. This translates into CASSPSYNEQFF.

The rearrangement joins TRBV9 to TRBJ2-3; possible D gene TRBD1, 6 bases. CDR1 and CDR2 (germline): SGDLS, YYNGEE. The CDR3 loop spans 15 amino acids. V dropped 0 bases and J dropped 4 bases, with 12 bases sitting between them. Here the CDR3 reads CASSVDRASPDTQYF. The CDR3 DNA follows: TGTGCCAGCAGCGTAGACAGGGCATCACCAGATACGCAGTATTTT.

This chain joins TRBV19 and TRBJ1-4, with D tentatively TRBD1 (5 bases). V gave up 3 bases and J gave up 10 bases, with 18 bases separating them. Germline CDR1 is LNHDA and CDR2 is SQIVND (reference sequence). The CDR3 has 15 amino acids. CDR3 region: CASSMAHAAQGKLFF. The DNA of the CDR3 is TGTGCCAGTAGTATGGCCCATGCGGCCCAGGGAAAACTGTTTTTT.

This chain links TRBV12-3 or TRBV12-4 with TRBJ1-2; 7 positions match TRBD1. The V segment lost 5 bases and the J segment 6 bases; nucleotides outside the gene matches: 6. The CDR3 contains 13 residues. CDR3 bases: TGTGCCAGCAGTCTGACAGGGCCGGATGGCTACACCTTC. Its translation: CASSLTGPDGYTF.

CDR3 in amino acids: CASSVKTGLNYGYTF. Written as DNA, the CDR3 is TGTGCCAGCAGCGTTAAGACAGGGCTGAACTATGGCTACACCTTC. The chain is built from TRBV9 and TRBJ1-2; 7 nucleotides line up with TRBD1. The length of the CDR3 is 15 residues. The V segment lost 2 bases and the J segment 2 bases; nucleotides outside the gene matches: 6. The germline V gene has CDR1 SGDLS and CDR2 YYNGEE.

The chain uses TRBV4-1 and TRBJ1-6, with 11 bases that match TRBD1. Germline-derived CDR1 and CDR2 are MGHRA and YSYEKL. The CDR3 extends over 15 amino acids. V lost 1 base and J lost 9; bases outside the gene matches: 2. The CDR3 protein is CASSQAGTGGSPLHF. The CDR3 nucleotides read TGCGCCAGCAGCCAAGCCGGGACAGGGGGTTCACCCCTCCACTTT.

The chain links TRBV28 to TRBJ1-2, with D hard to call. The CDR3 sequence is 14 residues long. CDR1 and CDR2 (germline): MDHEN, SYDVKM. Trimming took off 3 bases at V and 2 bases at J, with 10 bases between the two ends. The CDR3 bases are TGTGCCAGCAGTTTTTCGCCAACAAACTATGGCTACACCTTC. Protein: CASSFSPTNYGYTF.

This clone was counted only a few times. The V gene is TRBV5-1, the J gene TRBJ2-7, with D tentatively TRBD2 (7 bases). From germline, CDR1 is SGHRS and CDR2 YFSETQ. This CDR3 has 16 amino acids. V gave up 2 bases and J gave up 7 bases, with 22 bases separating them. The CDR3 loop is CASSFAGAVPPREQYF. The CDR3 DNA reads as TGCGCCAGCAGCTTCGCGGGGGCCGTTCCCCCGCGTGAGCAGTACTTC.

The chain joins TRBV15 to TRBJ2-3; possible D gene TRBD2, 6 bases. Trimming took off 0 bases at V and 10 bases at J, with 8 bases between the two ends. The CDR3 extends over 12 amino acids. The germline V gene encodes CDR1 LNHNV and CDR2 YYDKDF (reference sequence). The CDR3 spells CATSRDREAQYF. The DNA of the CDR3 is TGTGCCACCAGCAGAGACAGGGAGGCGCAGTATTTT.

V usage is TRBV7-3 and J usage is TRBJ2-2; TRBD2 might be the D (6 bases). V lost 2 bases and J lost 4, with 8 bases in between. The CDR3 runs to 14 residues. Germline lookup yields CDR1 SGHTA and CDR2 FQGTGA. CDR3 bases: TGTGCCAGCAGCTTAGGGGGGAGCACCGGGGAGCTGTTTTTT. It specifies CASSLGGSTGELFF.